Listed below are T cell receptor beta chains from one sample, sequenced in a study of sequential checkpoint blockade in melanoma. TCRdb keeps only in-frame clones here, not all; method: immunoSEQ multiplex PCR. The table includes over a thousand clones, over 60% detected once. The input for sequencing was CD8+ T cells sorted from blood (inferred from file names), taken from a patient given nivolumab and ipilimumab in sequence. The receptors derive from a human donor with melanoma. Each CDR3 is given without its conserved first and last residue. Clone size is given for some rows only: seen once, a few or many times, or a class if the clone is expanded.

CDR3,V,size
AISELGTGGYEQY,TRBV10-3,NA
AWGEDENTEAF,TRBV30,NA
AWTAGRGAYEQY,TRBV30,NA
ASSLARDEQY,TRBV7-9,NA
ASSQSRGSNQPQH,TRBV4-3,few
ASSRDSPYEQY,TRBV28,NA
ASSQAWFSGDEQF,TRBV4-3,few
ASSVQGAGGYT,TRBV9,NA
TGDTEAF,TRBV27,NA
ASRSGASEKLF,TRBV27,NA
ASKTAGNGLDEQY,TRBV4-2,NA
ASREGASSYEQY,TRBV6-4,NA
ASSLAMELAQY,TRBV7-8,NA